The entry below gives a single T cell receptor beta chain sequence along with its context. What it binds is not known. The sequence runs out 3 residues before the end of the CDR3; the remainder is reconstructed from the germline J gene. V lost 0 bases, J lost 4 bases, and 12 bases stayed unmatched. Germline assignment: CDR1 SGHRS and CDR2 YFSETQ. CDR3 size: 19 residues. The source of the sample is a study of T cell clonality in common variable immunodeficiency. Study results and limitations: Links between repertoire features and CVID complications were heterogeneity-limited. Reportedly, TCR beta sequences from common variable immunodeficiency showed fewer deletions and N-nucleotide insertions.

Reduced serum IgG, IgA and/or IgM plus specific antibody deficiency defined CVID. Both groups were predominantly of Caucasian heritage. CVID subjects had received replacement immunoglobulin for at least one year. The table came from immunoSEQ multiplex PCR; TCRdb's copy has only in-frame clones and leaves some out. The counts give over 30,000 clones, none of them seen only once; around 27% is held by the top ten. This TCR was recovered from a human donor with common variable immunodeficiency. The source material was peripheral blood mononuclear cells. The chain links TRBV5-1 to TRBJ2-2; 10 bases map to TRBD2. The CDR3 sequence is CASSLASLAGVRSTGELFF. The sequenced CDR3 bases are TGCGCCAGCAGCTTGGCCAGCCTAGCGGGAGTTCGGAGCACCGGGGAG.